Here is one T cell receptor (beta chain) with its context. Antigen: not known. The entry originates in a study of OX40 agonist ivuxolimab in advanced cancers. Study outcomes and limitations: Clonal expansion in partial responders at 0.1-3.0 mg/kg ranked among the lowest.

Blood samples were obtained at baseline, cycle 4 day 1, and cycle 7 day 1. The CDR3 is made up of 15 amino acids. V was pared by 4 bases and J by 3 bases, with 16 bases between. Germline V gene data show CDR1 as SNHLY and CDR2 as FYNNEI. The protocol was immunoSEQ multiplex PCR, while the TCRdb copy is restricted to in-frame clones and leaves out a portion. Of about 22,000 clones listed, around four fifths are singletons. This sequence joins TRBV2 and TRBJ2-7; D possibly uses TRBD1 or TRBD2 (5 bases each). The input for sequencing was CD4+ or CD8+ T cells sorted from blood, taken in a trial of the OX40 agonist ivuxolimab. The clonotype comes from an adult with an advanced solid tumor such as melanoma, head and neck, liver or kidney cancer. DNA of the CDR3: TGTGCCAGCAGTGGGGGACCCAAGATACACTACGAGCAGTACTTC. Translation: CASSGGPKIHYEQYF.